The entry that follows covers one TCR beta chain sequence. Its target antigen remains unknown. A junction end diverges from the germline sequence, so it may reflect a read error. The sample comes from a study of regulatory T cells in long-lasting Graves disease (dated by TCRdb to about 2021). Describing the broader study: Persistent Graves' disease meant more than 5 years of antithyroid drug treatment with TSH receptor autoantibodies that stayed positive. A total of 33 samples were covered by TCR sequencing, comprising some 13 persistent and 20 or so newly diagnosed Graves' disease patients. On average, persistent Graves' disease patients in the clinical cohort had been on antithyroid drugs for about 9.3 years. The study took place in China and was registered as a clinical trial. Persistent Graves' disease patients were compared with newly diagnosed Graves' disease patients by peripheral blood TCR sequencing and RNA sequencing.

This sample's time point label indicates: persistent/refractory GD, antithyroid drugs over 5 years with positive TRAb. RNA was extracted from PBMCs in TRIzol for both TCR sequencing and RNA sequencing. Graves' disease was diagnosed according to American Thyroid Association guidelines. The patients came from an endocrinology department in Xi'an, China. Each patient gave 8.5 to 9.5 milliliters of peripheral blood, collected in an EDTA anticoagulant tube. Ficoll Paque Plus density gradient separation was used to isolate PBMCs, and no further T cell sorting was performed. An Agilent 2100 Bioanalyzer and agarose gel were used to check RNA quality, while a NanoDrop 2000 measured RNA concentration. The library was obtained by multiplex PCR. TCRdb shows the sequencer as Illumina HiSeq 4000. TCR beta libraries were built with iRepertoire HTBI primers and Arm-PCR amplification of CDR3 regions. Before sequencing, the PCR products underwent gel purification. Concerning the study's data processing: A total of fewer than 80 TRBV and some 13 TRBJ segments were identified across samples and were used for gene usage analysis of CDR3 amino acid clonotypes. COPE and FqMerger were used to merge the filtered high-quality paired reads into contigs. Contigs were aligned with BLAST to IMGT TRBV, TRBD and TRBJ reference genes, and CDR3 was defined per IMGT. Any clonotype with a frequency above 0.1% was classified as a highly expanded clone. Shannon entropy served as the measure of repertoire diversity, while the Gini coefficient captured V-J evenness. Clonotypes shared by more than one individual were considered public. Clones were called with MiXCR by TCRdb after fastp trimmed the public reads at Q25, and only in-frame beta chains were retained. Rows merge per CDR3 protein into single entries with the most common DNA and genes. TCRdb's processing, not the study's, gives the V and J calls here. The sample has 700,000 or so distinct CDR3 sequences on record, 25% to 35% of them singletons. The top ten clonotypes cover under 55% of the sample.

Inclusive of the bounding cysteine and phenylalanine, the CDR3 is 14 residues long. Only CDR3 DNA remains: 42 bases, in frame from the first base. General conclusions and limits of the study: Peripheral blood alone was examined, since thyroid tissue, which constituted the primary lesion, could not be accessed. Persistent disease showed preferential use of TRBV28, TRBJ1-2 and TRBJ2-5, whereas newly diagnosed disease favored TRBV20-1 and TRBJ2-1. A larger number of public clonotypes was shared among persistent patients (fewer than 3,000) than among newly diagnosed patients (roughly 930). Only the TCR beta chain was sequenced and analyzed. Lower TCR Shannon entropy and fewer highly expanded clones were observed in persistent Graves' disease patients than in newly diagnosed patients, which suggested clonal expansion. The small sample size was acknowledged by the authors as a limitation that may reduce accuracy.

Sequencing was performed on peripheral blood mononuclear cells (PBMCs), taken when the disease was refractory, from a patient treated with antithyroid drugs. The chain links TRBV12-3 or TRBV12-4 with TRBJ2-4; no D gene can be assigned with confidence. This TCR came from a female donor with Graves disease. The CDR3 reads CVSSLVADGNIQYF. The DNA sequence is given as TGTGTCAGCAGTTTGGTGGCAGACGGAAACATTCAGTACTTC.